A selection of T cell receptor beta chains follows, all from one sample in a study of shared clonotypes between healthy human individuals. Libraries were prepared by immunoSEQ multiplex PCR; TCRdb keeps only in-frame clonotypes and omits some of them. This table has 800,000 to 1,200,000 clones, about four fifths appearing once. The material sequenced was memory CD4+ T cells from PBMCs. Every receptor here comes from a young man in good health. Some clones in this sample may be carry-over from other donors' samples. The CDR3 runs from the conserved cysteine through the conserved F or W. Fields, in order: D gene, clone size, V gene, J gene, CDR3 DNA, CDR3 protein. D genes are given only for firm matches. Clone size is not always given. Where it is, it says once, few, many or a class for expanded clones.

.	.	TRBV2	TRBJ2-3	TGTGCCAGCACCCACGGGACCCTCCCCACAGATACGCAGTATTTT	CASTHGTLPTDTQYF
.	.	TRBV11-2	TRBJ1-6	TGTGCCAGCAGCTCCCTAATTGCTCTTAATTCACCCCTCCACTTT	CASSSLIALNSPLHF
.	many	TRBV27	TRBJ1-5	TGTGCCAGCAGTTCCCGACAGTTTTTGGGTCAGCCCCAGCATTTT	CASSSRQFLGQPQHF
TRBD1	.	TRBV5-1	TRBJ1-1	TGCGCCAGCAGCTTGGTTACAGGGGGCACTGAAGCTTTCTTT	CASSLVTGGTEAFF
TRBD2	.	TRBV28	TRBJ2-1	TGTGCCAGCAGTTTATGGGCCGGGACTAAGGGGAATGAGCAGTTCTTC	CASSLWAGTKGNEQFF
.	.	TRBV5-1	TRBJ2-1	TGCGCCAGCAGCTTGGTTCCTCAAACAGTCGGGGGTAATGAGCAGTTCTTC	CASSLVPQTVGGNEQFF
.	.	TRBV5-4	TRBJ2-7	TGTGCCAGCAGCTCCGACCTATACGAGCAGTACTTC	CASSSDLYEQYF
.	.	TRBV11-2	TRBJ2-6	TGTGCCAGCAGCAGGTGGGGGGCCAGCGGGGCCAACGTCCTGACTTTC	CASSRWGASGANVLTF
TRBD1	few	TRBV5-1	TRBJ2-6	TGCGCCAGCAGCTTGAGGGGACAGGGCTCTGGGGCCAACGTCCTGACTTTC	CASSLRGQGSGANVLTF
.	.	TRBV30	TRBJ2-7	TGTGCCTGGAGTGTACGGGCGAAGCAGTACTTC	CAWSVRAKQYF
.	.	TRBV28	TRBJ1-5	TGTGCCAGCAGTTTAGGGGGAAATAGCAATCAGCCCCAGCATTTT	CASSLGGNSNQPQHF
TRBD1	.	TRBV9	TRBJ1-2	TGTGCCAGCAGCGTCGGGACAGGGGGACACTATGGCTACACCTTC	CASSVGTGGHYGYTF
TRBD2	.	TRBV5-1	TRBJ2-3	TGCGCCAGCAGCGTATTTAGCGGGAGGAAAGATACGCAGTATTTT	CASSVFSGRKDTQYF
.	.	TRBV7-2	TRBJ2-5	TGTGCCAGCGGCCCTCGGGGCGGTCAAGAGACCCAGTACTTC	CASGPRGGQETQYF
.	.	TRBV6-6	TRBJ1-3	TGTGCCAGCATCGCAGACCTGTCTGGAAACACCATATATTTT	CASIADLSGNTIYF
.	once	TRBV7-2	TRBJ2-7	TGTGCCAGCAGCTTAACTAAGCTGGGCGAGCAGTACTTC	CASSLTKLGEQYF
.	.	TRBV18	TRBJ2-5	TGTGCCAGCTCACCCGGACAGCCAGGGGAGACCCAGTACTTC	CASSPGQPGETQYF
.	.	TRBV18	TRBJ2-3	TGTGCCAGCTCACCACAGCGAGGCACAGATACGCAGTATTTT	CASSPQRGTDTQYF
TRBD2	.	TRBV7-9	TRBJ2-3	TGTGCCAGCGGCGCGGGAGAGAAGTTTGGCACAGATACGCAGTATTTT	CASGAGEKFGTDTQYF
.	.	TRBV7-2	TRBJ2-1	TGTGCCAGCAGCCATCCCGGACCCGGCTACAATGAGCAGTTCTTC	CASSHPGPGYNEQFF
.	.	TRBV7-7	TRBJ1-3	TGTGCCAGCAGCCCGGGGGGAAACACCATATATTTT	CASSPGGNTIYF
TRBD1	once	TRBV7-3	TRBJ1-5	TGTGCCAGCAGCTTACGCGAATTCCGGGACAGATACCGATCCGTAAATCAGCCCCAGCATTTT	CASSLREFRDRYRSVNQPQHF
TRBD1	.	TRBV28	TRBJ2-7	TGTGCCAGCAGTTGGGACAGCTTTTCTGTCTCCTACGAGCAGTACTTC	CASSWDSFSVSYEQYF
TRBD2	.	TRBV25-1	TRBJ2-7	TGTGCCAGCAGTGACCTCACTAGCGGCCATAGGGACGAGCAGTACTTC	CASSDLTSGHRDEQYF
TRBD1	.	TRBV11-2	TRBJ1-1	TGTGCCAGCAGCTTTTCGACAGGGAAGACTGAAGCTTTCTTT	CASSFSTGKTEAFF
.	.	TRBV11-2	TRBJ2-6	TGTGCCAGCAGCTTGACCTCTGGGGCCAACGTCCTGACTTTC	CASSLTSGANVLTF
.	.	TRBV5-1	TRBJ2-3	TGCGCCAGCAGCGGCCGTTTGGCAGATACGCAGTATTTT	CASSGRLADTQYF
TRBD2	.	TRBV25-1	TRBJ2-5	TGTGCCAGCAGTGACCTTCCCGGGACTAGCGGGAGGGAGACCCAGTACTTC	CASSDLPGTSGRETQYF
.	.	TRBV5-1	TRBJ1-1	TGCGCCAGCAGCTTGGCGATGGGGGCGGGGGCTGAAGCTTTCTTT	CASSLAMGAGAEAFF
.	.	TRBV5-1	TRBJ2-3	TGCGCCAGCAGCTTGGGAGAGGGAACAGATACGCAGTATTTT	CASSLGEGTDTQYF
.	.	TRBV10-3	TRBJ1-1	TGTGCCATCAGTGAGTCTAGGTCTCCTTTGAACACTGAAGCTTTCTTT	CAISESRSPLNTEAFF
.	.	TRBV18	TRBJ2-2	TGTGCCAGCTCAAGGGGACAAGTGAACACCGGGGAGCTGTTTTTT	CASSRGQVNTGELFF
TRBD1	few	TRBV5-6	TRBJ2-3	TGTGCCAGCAGCTCGGACGGGACAGGGGGAGAAGATACGCAGTATTTT	CASSSDGTGGEDTQYF
TRBD2	.	TRBV7-2	TRBJ2-7	TGTGCCAGCAGCAAACTAGCGGCCCCCTACGAGCAGTACTTC	CASSKLAAPYEQYF
TRBD2	.	TRBV6-1	TRBJ2-7	TGTGCCAGCAGTGAAGGGGGAGCGGGGGGGAAGTACGAGCAGTACTTC	CASSEGGAGGKYEQYF
.	once	TRBV27	TRBJ2-7	TGTGCCAGCAGTTTCTCAGGGTACGAGCAGTACTTC	CASSFSGYEQYF
TRBD1	.	TRBV5-1	TRBJ2-2	TGCGCCAGCAGCTTGAACGGCATAGGACAGGGTCGTGGCGGGGAGCTGTTTTTT	CASSLNGIGQGRGGELFF